This paragraph covers one TCR beta chain sequence. Its specificity is not known. Produced via immunoSEQ multiplex PCR; TCRdb's table is partial and in-frame only. The sample holds 100,000 to 140,000 clones, approximately 86% seen once. The data originate from a study of graft-versus-host responses after intestinal transplantation. Overall study context: Every transplant recipient was induced with anti-thymocyte globulin, then maintained on tacrolimus and steroids for two to three years.

Sample: unstimulated CD4+ T cells sorted from spleen or lymph node cells, taken before transplant. This clonotype was obtained from a human donor who was the organ donor for an intestinal transplant.

The CDR3 region is CASSLPGRVSTEAFF. The DNA for the CDR3 is TGTGCCAGCAGTTTGCCGGGACGGGTGAGCACTGAAGCTTTCTTT. The chain links TRBV6-6 to TRBJ1-1; the D gene is possibly TRBD1 (5 bases). The germline V gene encodes CDR1 MNHNY and CDR2 SVGAGI (reference sequence). The CDR3 runs to 15 residues. Trimming stripped 4 bases from V and 4 bases from J, with 16 bases between.